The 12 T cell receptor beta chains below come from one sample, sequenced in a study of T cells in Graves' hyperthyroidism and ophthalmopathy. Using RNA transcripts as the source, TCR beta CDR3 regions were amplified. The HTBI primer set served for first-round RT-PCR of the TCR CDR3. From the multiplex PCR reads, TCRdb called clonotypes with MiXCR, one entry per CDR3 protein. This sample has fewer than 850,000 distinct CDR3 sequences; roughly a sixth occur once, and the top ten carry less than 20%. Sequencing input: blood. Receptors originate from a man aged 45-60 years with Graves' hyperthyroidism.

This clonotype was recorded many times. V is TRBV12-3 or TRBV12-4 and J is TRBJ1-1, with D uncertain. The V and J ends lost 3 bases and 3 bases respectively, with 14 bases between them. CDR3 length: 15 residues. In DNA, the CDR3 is TGTGCCAGCAGTTTGTTCCGGGCGAGGGACACTGAAGCTTTCTTT. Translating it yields CASSLFRARDTEAFF.

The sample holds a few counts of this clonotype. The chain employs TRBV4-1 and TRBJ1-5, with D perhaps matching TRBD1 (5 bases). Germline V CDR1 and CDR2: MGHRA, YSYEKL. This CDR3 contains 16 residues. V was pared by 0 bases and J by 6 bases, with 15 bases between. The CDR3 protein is CASSQEGLGGAQPQHF. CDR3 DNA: TGCGCCAGCAGCCAAGAGGGTTTGGGGGGAGCTCAGCCCCAGCATTTT.

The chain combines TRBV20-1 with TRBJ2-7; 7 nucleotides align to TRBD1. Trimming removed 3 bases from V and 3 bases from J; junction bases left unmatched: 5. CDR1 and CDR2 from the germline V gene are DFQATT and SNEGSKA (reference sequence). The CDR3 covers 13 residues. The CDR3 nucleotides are TGCAGTGCTAGTACGGGACAGAGCTACGAGCAGTACTTC. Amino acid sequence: CSASTGQSYEQYF.

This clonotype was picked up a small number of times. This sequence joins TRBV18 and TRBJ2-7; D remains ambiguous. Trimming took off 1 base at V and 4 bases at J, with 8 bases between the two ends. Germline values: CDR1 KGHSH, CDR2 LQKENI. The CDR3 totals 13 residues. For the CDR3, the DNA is TGTGCCAGCTCACCACGGGCCGAGTACGAGCAGTACTTC. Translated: CASSPRAEYEQYF.

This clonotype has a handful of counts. The CDR3 DNA follows: TGTGCCAGTAGCAAGGTCCATGAGCAGTTCTTC. It encodes CASSKVHEQFF. This rearrangement joins TRBV19 to TRBJ2-1; no definite D call. V dropped 6 bases and J dropped 8 bases, with 8 bases sitting between them. CDR3 length: 11 residues. Germline CDR1 and CDR2: LNHDA and SQIVND (reference sequence).

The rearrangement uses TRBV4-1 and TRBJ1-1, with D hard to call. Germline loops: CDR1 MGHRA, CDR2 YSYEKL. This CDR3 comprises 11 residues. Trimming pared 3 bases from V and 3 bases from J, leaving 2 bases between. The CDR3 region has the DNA TGCGCCAGCAGCCAGTACACTGAAGCTTTCTTT. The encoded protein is CASSQYTEAFF.

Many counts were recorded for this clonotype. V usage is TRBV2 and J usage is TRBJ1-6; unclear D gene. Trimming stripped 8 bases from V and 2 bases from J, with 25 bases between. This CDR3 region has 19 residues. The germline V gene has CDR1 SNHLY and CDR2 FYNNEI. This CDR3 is CASGFDNRPTVAYNSPLHF. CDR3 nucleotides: TGTGCCAGCGGATTCGATAATCGGCCTACGGTCGCCTATAATTCACCCCTCCACTTT.

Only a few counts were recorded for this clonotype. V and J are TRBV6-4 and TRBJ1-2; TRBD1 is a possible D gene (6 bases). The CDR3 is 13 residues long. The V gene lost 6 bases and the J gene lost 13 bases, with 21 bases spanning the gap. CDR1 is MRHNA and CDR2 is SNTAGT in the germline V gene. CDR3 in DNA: TGTGCCAGCAGAGACAACCCGGGACAAGGTCCCACCTTC. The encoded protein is CASRDNPGQGPTF.

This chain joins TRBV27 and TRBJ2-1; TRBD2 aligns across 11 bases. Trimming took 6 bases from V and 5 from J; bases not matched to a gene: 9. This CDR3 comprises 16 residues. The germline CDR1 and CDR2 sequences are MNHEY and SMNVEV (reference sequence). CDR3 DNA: TGTGCCAGCAGACCACTAGCGGGAGCGATGAACAATGAGCAGTTCTTC. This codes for CASRPLAGAMNNEQFF.

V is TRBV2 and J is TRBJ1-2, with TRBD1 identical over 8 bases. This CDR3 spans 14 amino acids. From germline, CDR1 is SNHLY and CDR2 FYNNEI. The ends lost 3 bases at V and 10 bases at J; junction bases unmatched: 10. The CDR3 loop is CASSDYQGASDYTF. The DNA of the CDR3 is TGTGCCAGCAGTGATTACCAGGGGGCAAGTGACTACACCTTC.

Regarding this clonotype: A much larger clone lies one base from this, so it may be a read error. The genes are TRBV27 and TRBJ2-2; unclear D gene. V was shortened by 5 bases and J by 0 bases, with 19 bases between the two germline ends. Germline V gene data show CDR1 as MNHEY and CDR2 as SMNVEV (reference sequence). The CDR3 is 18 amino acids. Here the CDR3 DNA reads TGTGCCAGCAGTGATTTGCGTTTTGGCCCAGCGAACACCGGGGAGCTGTTTTTT. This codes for CASSDLRFGPANTGELFF.

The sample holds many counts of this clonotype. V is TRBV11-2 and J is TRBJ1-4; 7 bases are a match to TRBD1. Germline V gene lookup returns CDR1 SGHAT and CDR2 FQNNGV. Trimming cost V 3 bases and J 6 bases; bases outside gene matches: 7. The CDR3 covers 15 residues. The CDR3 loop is CASSFPTGDHEKLFF. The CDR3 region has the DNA TGTGCCAGCAGCTTCCCTACAGGGGATCATGAAAAACTGTTTTTT.